Described below is a single T cell receptor (beta chain) sequence and its context. Its antigen is not known. The data were taken from a study of T cells after yellow fever vaccination. The CDR3 consists of 13 residues. Germline CDR1 and CDR2: DFQATT and SNEGSKA (reference sequence). Trimming removed 3 bases at V and 1 base at J, with 9 bases between. Study outcomes and limitations: Sorted repertoires could include abundant contaminating clonotypes from bulk cells.

TCR cDNA, made by 5'RACE template switching, carried an added universal primer site and UMIs. Via MiXCR, TCRdb re-called the 5' RACE reads, giving one row per CDR3 protein. Altogether some 340,000 distinct CDR3 sequences are present, about 11% being singletons, with the ten largest covering less than 3.5%. The chain links TRBV20-1 to TRBJ2-5, with a weak D call TRBD2 (5 bases). The origin of this receptor is a man younger than 30 who received the YFV17D yellow fever vaccine. This material consisted of CD4+ T cells sorted from PBMCs, taken 45 days after the yellow fever booster vaccination. The CDR3 sequence: CSASLRGQETQYF. The CDR3 nucleotides are TGCAGTGCTAGTCTCCGGGGCCAAGAGACCCAGTACTTC.